The clone carrying this T cell receptor beta chain was found a few times. Its target is not known. V shed 6 bases, J shed 3 bases, and the junction held 11 bases outside the gene matches. Germline values: CDR1 MNHEY, CDR2 SVGAGI. This CDR3 has 17 amino acids. This sample was included in a study of T cell repertoires in cytomegalovirus infection. Overall study: Evidence of both CMV infection and a matching HLA type came from public TCR beta signatures.

Regarding the study as a whole: HLA-C-restricted CMV clonotypes gave the most frequent clonotype in two of eight donors. Accumulated public TCR beta family frequency recognized individuals carrying CMV together with the relevant HLA.

TCRdb analysed the reads with MiXCR anew, one entry per CDR3 protein. The sample carries a few hundred thousand distinct CDR3 sequences, about 25% recorded once. The sample was PBMCs. This chain uses TRBV6-5 with TRBJ2-2; 9 nucleotides align to TRBD2. The sequence derives from a human donor in good health (CMV status not recorded). Some clones in this sample may be carry-over from other donors' samples. The CDR3 DNA is TGTGCCAGCAGGCGGGAGGGCCGACTTATTCACACCGGGGAGCTGTTTTTT. It translates to CASRREGRLIHTGELFF.